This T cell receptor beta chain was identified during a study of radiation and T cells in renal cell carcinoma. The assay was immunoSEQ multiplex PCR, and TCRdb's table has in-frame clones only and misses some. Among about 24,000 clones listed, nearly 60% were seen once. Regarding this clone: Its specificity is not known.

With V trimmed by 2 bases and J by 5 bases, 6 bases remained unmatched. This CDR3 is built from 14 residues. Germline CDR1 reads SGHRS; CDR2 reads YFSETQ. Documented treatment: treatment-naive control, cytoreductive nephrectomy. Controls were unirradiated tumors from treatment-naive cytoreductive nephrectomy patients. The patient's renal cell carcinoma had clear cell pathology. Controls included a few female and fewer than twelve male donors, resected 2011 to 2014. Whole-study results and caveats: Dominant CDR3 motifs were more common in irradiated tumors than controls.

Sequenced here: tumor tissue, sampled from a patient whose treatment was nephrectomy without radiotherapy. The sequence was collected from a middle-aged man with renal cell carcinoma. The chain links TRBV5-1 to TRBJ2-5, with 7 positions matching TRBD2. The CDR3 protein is CASSFGGGEETQYF. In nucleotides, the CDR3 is TGCGCCAGCAGCTTCGGCGGGGGTGAGGAGACCCAGTACTTC.